The present T cell receptor (beta chain) was sequenced within a study of OX40 agonist ivuxolimab in advanced cancers. Study-level background: Patients received the agonistic anti-OX40 (CD134) antibody ivuxolimab. Under the entry rules, prior anti-PD-1, anti-PD-L1 or anti-CTLA-4 therapy was allowed, and roughly 43% had some.

The protocol was immunoSEQ multiplex PCR, while the TCRdb copy is restricted to in-frame clones and leaves out a portion. This sample has approximately 100,000 clones; less than 95% occur once, and the top ten carry 0.4% to 0.6%. Study-level findings and limits: CD4+ and CD8+ blood T cells expanded clonally by week 6 at 0.1 to 3.0 mg/kg. Compared with others, partial responders at 0.1-3.0 mg/kg displayed clonal expansion among the lowest.

The V end lost 7 bases, the J end lost 5 bases, and 17 bases lay between the germline ends. Per the germline V gene, CDR1 is LGHNT and CDR2 is FRNRAP. This CDR3 contains 14 residues. This clone was seen just once. As yet, its antigen is unknown. The sequenced sample was CD4+ or CD8+ T cells sorted from blood, obtained in a trial of the OX40 agonist ivuxolimab. The rearrangement joins TRBV12-5 to TRBJ2-5; the D call may be TRBD1 or TRBD2 (5 bases each). This clonotype was sampled from an adult with an advanced solid tumor such as melanoma, head and neck, liver or kidney cancer. The CDR3 loop is CASATSGASETQYF. Here the CDR3 DNA reads TGTGCTAGTGCCACCTCCGGGGCGTCGGAGACCCAGTACTTC.